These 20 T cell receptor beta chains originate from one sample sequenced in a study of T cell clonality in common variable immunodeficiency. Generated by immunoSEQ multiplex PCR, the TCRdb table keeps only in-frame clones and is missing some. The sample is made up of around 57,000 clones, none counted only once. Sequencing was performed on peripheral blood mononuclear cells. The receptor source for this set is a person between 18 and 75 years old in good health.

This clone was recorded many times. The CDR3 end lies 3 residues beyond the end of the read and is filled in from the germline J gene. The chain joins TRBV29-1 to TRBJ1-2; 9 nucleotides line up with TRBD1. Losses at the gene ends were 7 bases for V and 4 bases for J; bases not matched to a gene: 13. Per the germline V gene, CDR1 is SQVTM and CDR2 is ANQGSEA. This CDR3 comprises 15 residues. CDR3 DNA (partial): TGCAGCGCTGGGACAGGGCCCACCTCATCCTATGGC. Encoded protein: CSAGTGPTSSYG. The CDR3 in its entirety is CSAGTGPTSSYGYTF.

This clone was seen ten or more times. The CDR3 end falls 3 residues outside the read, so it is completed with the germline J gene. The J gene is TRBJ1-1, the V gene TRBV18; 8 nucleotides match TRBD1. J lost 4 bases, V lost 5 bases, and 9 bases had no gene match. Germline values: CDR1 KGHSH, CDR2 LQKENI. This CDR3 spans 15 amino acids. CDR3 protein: CASSFQTGAGTEAFF. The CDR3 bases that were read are TGTGCCAGCTCATTCCAGACAGGGGCGGGCACTGAA.

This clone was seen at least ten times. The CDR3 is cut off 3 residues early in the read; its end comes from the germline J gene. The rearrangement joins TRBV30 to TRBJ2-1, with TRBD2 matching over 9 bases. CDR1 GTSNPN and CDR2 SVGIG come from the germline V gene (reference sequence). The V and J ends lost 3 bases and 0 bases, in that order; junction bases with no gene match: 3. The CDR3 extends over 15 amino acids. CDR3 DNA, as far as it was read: TGTGCCTGGAGCCGACTAGCGGTCTCCTACAATGAG. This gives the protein CAWSRLAVSYNE. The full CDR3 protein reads CAWSRLAVSYNEQFF.

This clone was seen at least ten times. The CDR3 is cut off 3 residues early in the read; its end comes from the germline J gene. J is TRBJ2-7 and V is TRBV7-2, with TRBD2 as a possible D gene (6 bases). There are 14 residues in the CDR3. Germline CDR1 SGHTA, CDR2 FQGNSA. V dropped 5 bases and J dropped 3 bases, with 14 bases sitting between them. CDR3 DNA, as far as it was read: TGTGCCAGCAGCCTGAGTAGCGGTTTCTACGAG. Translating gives CASSLSSGFYE. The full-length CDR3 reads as CASSLSSGFYEQYF.

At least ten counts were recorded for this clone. CDR3 DNA (partial): TGTGCCAGCAGCCCGAGGACAGGGTGGACCTACGAG. This translates into CASSPRTGWTYE. The full CDR3 reads CASSPRTGWTYEQYF. J is TRBJ2-7 and V is TRBV7-2; TRBD1 aligns across 8 bases. The CDR3 extends 3 residues past the end of the read, so its final part is completed from the germline J gene. The CDR3 runs 15 residues. The germline V gene has CDR1 SGHTA and CDR2 FQGNSA. The ends lost 5 bases at V and 2 bases at J; junction bases unmatched: 8.

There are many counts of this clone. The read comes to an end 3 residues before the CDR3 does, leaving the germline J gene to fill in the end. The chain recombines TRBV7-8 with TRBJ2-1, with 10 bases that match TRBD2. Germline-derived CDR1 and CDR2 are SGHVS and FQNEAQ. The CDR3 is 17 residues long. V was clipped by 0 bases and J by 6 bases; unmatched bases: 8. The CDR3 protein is CASSLAYSGRTVNEQFF. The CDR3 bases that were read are TGTGCCAGCAGCTTAGCCTATAGCGGGAGGACGGTCAATGAG.

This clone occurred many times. The sequenced part of the CDR3 DNA is TGTGCCAGCTCACCGAGAGCCGCCAATGAAAAA. This codes for CASSPRAANEK. The whole CDR3 region reads CASSPRAANEKLFF. The chain joins TRBV18 to TRBJ1-4; no clear D gene. The read terminates 3 residues ahead of where the CDR3 ends, so the germline J gene completes it. Germline CDR1 reads KGHSH; CDR2 reads LQKENI. The CDR3 contains 14 residues. V was pared by 3 bases and J by 5 bases, with 10 bases between.

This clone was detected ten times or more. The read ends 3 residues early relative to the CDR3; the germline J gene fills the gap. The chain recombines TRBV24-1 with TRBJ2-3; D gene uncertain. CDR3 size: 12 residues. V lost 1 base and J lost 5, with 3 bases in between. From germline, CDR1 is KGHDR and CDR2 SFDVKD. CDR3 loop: CATSDLGDTQYF. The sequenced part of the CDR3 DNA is TGTGCCACCAGTGATTTAGGAGATACG.

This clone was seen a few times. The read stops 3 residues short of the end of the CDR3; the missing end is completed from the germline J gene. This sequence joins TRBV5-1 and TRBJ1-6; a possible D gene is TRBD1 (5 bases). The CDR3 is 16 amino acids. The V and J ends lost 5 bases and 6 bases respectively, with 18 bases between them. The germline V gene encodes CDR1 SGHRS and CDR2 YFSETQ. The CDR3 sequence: CASRNWGGRSNSPLHF. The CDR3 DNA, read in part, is TGCGCCAGCAGGAATTGGGGGGGACGCAGTAATTCACCC.

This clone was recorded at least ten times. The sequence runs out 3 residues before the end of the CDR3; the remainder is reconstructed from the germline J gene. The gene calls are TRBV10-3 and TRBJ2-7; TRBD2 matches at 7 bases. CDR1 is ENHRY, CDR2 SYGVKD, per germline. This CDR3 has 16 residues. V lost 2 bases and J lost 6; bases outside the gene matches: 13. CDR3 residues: CAISEALGTKKSEQYF. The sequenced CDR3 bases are TGTGCCATCAGTGAGGCGCTGGGGACTAAGAAAAGCGAG.

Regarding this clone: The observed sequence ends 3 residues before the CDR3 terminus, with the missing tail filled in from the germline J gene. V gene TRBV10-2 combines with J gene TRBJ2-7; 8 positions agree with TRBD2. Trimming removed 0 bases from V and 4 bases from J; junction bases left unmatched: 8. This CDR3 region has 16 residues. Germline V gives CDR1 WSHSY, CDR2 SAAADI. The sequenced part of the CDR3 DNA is TGCGCCAGCAGTGAGTCAGCACTAGCGGACTCGTACGAG. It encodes CASSESALADSYE. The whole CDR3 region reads CASSESALADSYEQYF.

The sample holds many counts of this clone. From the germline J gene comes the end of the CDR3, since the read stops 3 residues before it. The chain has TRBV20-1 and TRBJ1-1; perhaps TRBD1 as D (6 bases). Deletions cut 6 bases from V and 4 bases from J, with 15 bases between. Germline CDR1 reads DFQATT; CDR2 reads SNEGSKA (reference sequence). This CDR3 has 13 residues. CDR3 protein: CSALQGRSTEAFF. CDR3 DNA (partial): TGCAGTGCATTACAGGGTCGAAGCACTGAA.

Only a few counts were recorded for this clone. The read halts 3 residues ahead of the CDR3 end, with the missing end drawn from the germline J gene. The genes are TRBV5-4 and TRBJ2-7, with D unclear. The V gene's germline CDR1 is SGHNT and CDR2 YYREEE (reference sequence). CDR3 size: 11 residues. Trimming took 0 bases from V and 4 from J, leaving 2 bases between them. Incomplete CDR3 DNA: TGTGCCAGCAGCTTGGCTTACGAG. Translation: CASSLAYE. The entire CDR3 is CASSLAYEQYF.

The CDR3 bases that were read are TGCGCCAGCAGCGTTCAGGGACAGGGGTCCTCACCC. Residues: CASSVQGQGSSP. The whole CDR3 protein is CASSVQGQGSSPLHF. This sequence joins TRBV5-1 and TRBJ1-6; 10 positions agree with TRBD1. The sequenced fragment ends 3 residues before the CDR3 boundary, so the rest is inferred from the germline J gene. The ends lost 4 bases at V and 10 bases at J; junction bases unmatched: 8. Germline assignment: CDR1 SGHRS and CDR2 YFSETQ. The CDR3 spans 15 residues.

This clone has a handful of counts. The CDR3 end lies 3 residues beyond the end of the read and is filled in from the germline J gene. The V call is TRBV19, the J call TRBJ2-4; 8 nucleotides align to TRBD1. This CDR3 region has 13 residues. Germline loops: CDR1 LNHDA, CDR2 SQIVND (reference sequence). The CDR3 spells CASSTDRGYGQYF. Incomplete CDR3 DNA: TGTGCCAGTAGTACCGACAGGGGCTATGGT.

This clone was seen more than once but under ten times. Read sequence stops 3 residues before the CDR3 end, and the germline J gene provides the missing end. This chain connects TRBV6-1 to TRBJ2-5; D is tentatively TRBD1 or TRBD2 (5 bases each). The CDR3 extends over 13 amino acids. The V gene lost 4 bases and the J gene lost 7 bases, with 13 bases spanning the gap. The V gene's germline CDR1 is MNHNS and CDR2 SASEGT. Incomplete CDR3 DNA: TGTGCCAGCAGTGTCGAGGGGCGGTGGACC. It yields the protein CASSVEGRWT. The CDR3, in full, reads CASSVEGRWTQYF.

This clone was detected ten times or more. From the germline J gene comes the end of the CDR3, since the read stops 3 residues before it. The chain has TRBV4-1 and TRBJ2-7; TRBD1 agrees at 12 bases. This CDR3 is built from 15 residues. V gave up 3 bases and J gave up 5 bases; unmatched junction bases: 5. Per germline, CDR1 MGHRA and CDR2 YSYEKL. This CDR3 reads CASSQAGTGGHEQYF. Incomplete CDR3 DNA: TGCGCCAGCAGCCAGGCCGGGACAGGGGGCCACGAG.

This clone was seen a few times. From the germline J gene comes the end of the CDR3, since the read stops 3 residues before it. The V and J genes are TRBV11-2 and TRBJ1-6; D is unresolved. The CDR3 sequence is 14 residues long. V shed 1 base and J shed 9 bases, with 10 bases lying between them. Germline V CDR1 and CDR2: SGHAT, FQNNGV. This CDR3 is CASSLGSGGSPLHF. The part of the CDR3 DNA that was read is TGTGCCAGCAGCTTAGGTTCGGGTGGTTCACCC.

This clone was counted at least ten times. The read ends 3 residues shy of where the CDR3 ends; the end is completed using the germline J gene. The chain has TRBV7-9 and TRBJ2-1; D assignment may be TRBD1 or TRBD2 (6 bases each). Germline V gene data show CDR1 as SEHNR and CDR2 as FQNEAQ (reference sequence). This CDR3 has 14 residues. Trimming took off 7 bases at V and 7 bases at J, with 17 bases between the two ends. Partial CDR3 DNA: TGTGCCAGCACCATTGGCGGAGGGGGTAATGAG. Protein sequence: CASTIGGGGNE. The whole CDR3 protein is CASTIGGGGNEQFF.

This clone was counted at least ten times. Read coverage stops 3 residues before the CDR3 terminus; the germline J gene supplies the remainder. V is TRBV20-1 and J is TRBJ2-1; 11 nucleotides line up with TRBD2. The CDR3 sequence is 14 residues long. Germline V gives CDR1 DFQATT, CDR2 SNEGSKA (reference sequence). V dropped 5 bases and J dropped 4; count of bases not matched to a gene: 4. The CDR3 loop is CSAPGTSGYNEQFF. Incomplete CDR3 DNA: TGCAGTGCTCCCGGGACTAGCGGATACAATGAG.